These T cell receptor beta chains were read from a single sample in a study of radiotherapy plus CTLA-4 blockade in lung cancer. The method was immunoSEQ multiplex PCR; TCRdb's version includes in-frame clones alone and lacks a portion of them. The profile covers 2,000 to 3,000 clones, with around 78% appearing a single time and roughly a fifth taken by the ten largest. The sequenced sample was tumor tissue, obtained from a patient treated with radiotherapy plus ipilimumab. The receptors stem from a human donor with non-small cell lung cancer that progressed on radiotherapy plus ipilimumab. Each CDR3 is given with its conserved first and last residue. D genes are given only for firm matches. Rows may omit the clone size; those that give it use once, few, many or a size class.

CDR3 DNA: TGTGCCAGCAGAGACACCGGGACAGGGGCTGGTGAGTTCTTC
CDR3 protein: CASRDTGTGAGEFF
clone size: .
J gene: TRBJ2-1
D gene: TRBD1
V gene: TRBV14

CDR3 DNA: TGCAGCGTTGAAGAGGGGACAGTGACCGGGGAGCTGTTTTTT
CDR3 protein: CSVEEGTVTGELFF
clone size: .
J gene: TRBJ2-2
D gene: TRBD1
V gene: TRBV29-1

CDR3 DNA: TGTGCCAGCAGCGTAGGAGGCGACAGGGCTAATTCACCCCTCCACTTT
CDR3 protein: CASSVGGDRANSPLHF
clone size: .
J gene: TRBJ1-6
D gene: TRBD1
V gene: TRBV9

CDR3 DNA: TGTGCCAGCAGCCCCCACGGGGGTCTGTACAATGAGCAGTTCTTC
CDR3 protein: CASSPHGGLYNEQFF
clone size: .
J gene: TRBJ2-1
D gene: .
V gene: TRBV9

CDR3 DNA: TGTGCCAGCAGCTGGGGGATGGACAGACCGACTAGCACAGATACGCAGTATTTT
CDR3 protein: CASSWGMDRPTSTDTQYF
clone size: .
J gene: TRBJ2-3
D gene: .
V gene: TRBV5-5

CDR3 DNA: TGTGCCAGCAGCCCCTCCCCCGCGGGGGGCCACCTATCCTACAATGAGCAGTTCTTC
CDR3 protein: CASSPSPAGGHLSYNEQFF
clone size: .
J gene: TRBJ2-1
D gene: TRBD2
V gene: TRBV4-2

CDR3 DNA: TGCAGCGTGACAAGCTCCGCAACTTCACCCCTCCACTTT
CDR3 protein: CSVTSSATSPLHF
clone size: .
J gene: TRBJ1-6
D gene: .
V gene: TRBV29-1

CDR3 DNA: TGCAGCGTTGTGCTAGCGGGATCGGTTGGGGTTGAGCAGTTCTTC
CDR3 protein: CSVVLAGSVGVEQFF
clone size: .
J gene: TRBJ2-1
D gene: TRBD2
V gene: TRBV29-1

CDR3 DNA: TGTGCCAGCAGTGACAACCTCGGACTAGCGGGAGGACTCGCGAACACCGGGGAGCTGTTTTTT
CDR3 protein: CASSDNLGLAGGLANTGELFF
clone size: .
J gene: TRBJ2-2
D gene: TRBD2
V gene: TRBV6-4

CDR3 DNA: TGTGCCAGCAGCATCGCAGGGGGCAGGTACGAGCAGTACTTC
CDR3 protein: CASSIAGGRYEQYF
clone size: .
J gene: TRBJ2-7
D gene: TRBD1
V gene: TRBV11-3

CDR3 DNA: TGTGCCAGCAGCTTAAAGGGGACTAGCACAGATACGCAGTATTTT
CDR3 protein: CASSLKGTSTDTQYF
clone size: .
J gene: TRBJ2-3
D gene: .
V gene: TRBV11-2

CDR3 DNA: TGTGCCAGCAGCTTGGTAGCGGGGGGGCCGGAGACCCAGTACTTC
CDR3 protein: CASSLVAGGPETQYF
clone size: .
J gene: TRBJ2-5
D gene: TRBD2
V gene: TRBV5-4

CDR3 DNA: TGTGCCAGCAGTTTAATCCCGGGACAGGGGACCGGGGAGCTGTTTTTT
CDR3 protein: CASSLIPGQGTGELFF
clone size: .
J gene: TRBJ2-2
D gene: TRBD1
V gene: TRBV27

CDR3 DNA: TGTGCCAGCGGGCCTGGGAGAACCTACGAGCAGTACTTC
CDR3 protein: CASGPGRTYEQYF
clone size: .
J gene: TRBJ2-7
D gene: .
V gene: TRBV11-2

CDR3 DNA: TGTGCCAGCAGTGTGACAGTTAGGCTCAGCGCCGAGCAGTACTTC
CDR3 protein: CASSVTVRLSAEQYF
clone size: few
J gene: TRBJ2-7
D gene: .
V gene: TRBV27

CDR3 DNA: TGTGCCAGCAGTTACCGGGGATCTGGGGCCAACGTCCTGACTTTC
CDR3 protein: CASSYRGSGANVLTF
clone size: few
J gene: TRBJ2-6
D gene: .
V gene: TRBV6-8

CDR3 DNA: TGTGCCAGCAGTTTATCTAACACACGACAAAGTCGGGCCAACGTCCTGACTTTC
CDR3 protein: CASSLSNTRQSRANVLTF
clone size: .
J gene: TRBJ2-6
D gene: .
V gene: TRBV6-4

CDR3 DNA: TGTGCCAGAACAGGGGCATATGGCTATGGCTACACCTTC
CDR3 protein: CARTGAYGYGYTF
clone size: once
J gene: TRBJ1-2
D gene: TRBD1
V gene: TRBV13

CDR3 DNA: TGTGCCAGCAGCTCTACAGTTACCAAAAACATTCAGTACTTC
CDR3 protein: CASSSTVTKNIQYF
clone size: few
J gene: TRBJ2-4
D gene: .
V gene: TRBV7-9

CDR3 DNA: TGTGCCACCAGCGGGCAGGCAAGGGTGTGGAAGACCTATGGCTACACCTTC
CDR3 protein: CATSGQARVWKTYGYTF
clone size: .
J gene: TRBJ1-2
D gene: .
V gene: TRBV15

CDR3 DNA: TGTGCCAGCAGCGAATATCTGGACAGTCCCACTGAAGCTTTCTTT
CDR3 protein: CASSEYLDSPTEAFF
clone size: .
J gene: TRBJ1-1
D gene: .
V gene: TRBV27

CDR3 DNA: TGCAGCGTTGCACCCTCCCTAAACTATGGCTACACCTTC
CDR3 protein: CSVAPSLNYGYTF
clone size: .
J gene: TRBJ1-2
D gene: .
V gene: TRBV29-1

CDR3 DNA: TGTGCCAGCAGCTCCCCGGGACGGATGAACACTGAAGCTTTCTTT
CDR3 protein: CASSSPGRMNTEAFF
clone size: .
J gene: TRBJ1-1
D gene: .
V gene: TRBV7-9

CDR3 DNA: TGTGCCAGCAGCTTGGAGTCGTGGGGGAATGGCTACACCTTC
CDR3 protein: CASSLESWGNGYTF
clone size: .
J gene: TRBJ1-2
D gene: .
V gene: TRBV5-4

CDR3 DNA: TGCGCCAGCAGCTTCAATGGCCGGGACACAGATACGCAGTATTTT
CDR3 protein: CASSFNGRDTDTQYF
clone size: .
J gene: TRBJ2-3
D gene: .
V gene: TRBV5-1